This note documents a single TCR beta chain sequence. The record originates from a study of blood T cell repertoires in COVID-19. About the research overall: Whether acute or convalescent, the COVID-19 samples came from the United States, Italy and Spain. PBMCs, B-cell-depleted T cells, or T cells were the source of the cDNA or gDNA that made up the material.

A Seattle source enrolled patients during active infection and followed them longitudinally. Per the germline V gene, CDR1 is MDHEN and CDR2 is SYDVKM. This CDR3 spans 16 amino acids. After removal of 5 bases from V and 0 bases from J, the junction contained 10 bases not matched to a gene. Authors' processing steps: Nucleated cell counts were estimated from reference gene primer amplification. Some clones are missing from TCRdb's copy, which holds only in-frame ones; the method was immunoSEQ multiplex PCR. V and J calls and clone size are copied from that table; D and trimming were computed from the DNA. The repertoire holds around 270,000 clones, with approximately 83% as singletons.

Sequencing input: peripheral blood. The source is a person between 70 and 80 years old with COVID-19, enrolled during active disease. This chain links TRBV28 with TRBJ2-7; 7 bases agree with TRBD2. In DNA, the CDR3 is TGTGCCAGCAGTCCACCCGGACTAGAAAGCTCCTACGAGCAGTACTTC. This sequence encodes CASSPPGLESSYEQYF.